A selection of T cell receptor beta chains follows, all from one sample in a study of cytomegalovirus exposure and HLA in healthy donors. TCRdb's table, derived via immunoSEQ multiplex PCR, lists solely in-frame clones and lacks some. The sample contains more than 110,000 clones, about four fifths of which appear only once. The sample taken for sequencing was PBMCs. The receptors stem from a male donor in good health and CMV-seropositive. The CDR3 runs from the conserved cysteine through the conserved F or W.

j_gene	v_gene	CDR3aa
TRBJ1-5	TRBV7-2	CASSLLGQGSNQPQHF
TRBJ2-7	TRBV7-9	CASSSGGESSYEQYF
TRBJ2-1	TRBV10-3	CAISGRSGGNSYNEQFF
TRBJ2-7	TRBV9	CASSAGHSLEQYF
TRBJ2-1	TRBV28	CASSRLSNEQFF
TRBJ1-1	TRBV28	CASSLDSFFRMNTEAFF
TRBJ2-2	TRBV7-3	CASSMERTGELFF
TRBJ1-5	TRBV2	CASSTDRGGGQPQHF
TRBJ2-1	TRBV2	CASSEFGDSNNEQFF
TRBJ2-1	TRBV11-2	CASSLETSGGPNEQFF
TRBJ2-7	TRBV6-1	CASISQALLTYEQYF
TRBJ2-3	TRBV9	CASSVESSGGASTDTQYF
TRBJ2-7	TRBV15	CATSSLPFSGASYEQYF
TRBJ1-6	TRBV27	CASSLGTGVRPLHF
TRBJ2-1	TRBV5-1	CATKLGQGVFNEQFF
TRBJ1-1	TRBV15	CATSRGGASDTEAFF
TRBJ1-6	TRBV10-3	CAISDTGTDSPLHF
TRBJ2-3	TRBV28	CASSFPDTYTQYF